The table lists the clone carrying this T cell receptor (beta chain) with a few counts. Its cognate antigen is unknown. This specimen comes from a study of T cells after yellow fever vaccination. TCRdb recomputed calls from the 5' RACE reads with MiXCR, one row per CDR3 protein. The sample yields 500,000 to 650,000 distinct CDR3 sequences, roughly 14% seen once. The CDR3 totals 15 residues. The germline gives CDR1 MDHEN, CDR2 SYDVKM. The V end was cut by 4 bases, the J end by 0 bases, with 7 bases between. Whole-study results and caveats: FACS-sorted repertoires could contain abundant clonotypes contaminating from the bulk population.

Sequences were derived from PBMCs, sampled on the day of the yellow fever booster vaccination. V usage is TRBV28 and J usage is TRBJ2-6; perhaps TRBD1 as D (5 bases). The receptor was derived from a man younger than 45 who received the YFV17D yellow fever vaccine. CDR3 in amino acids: CASSYRNSGANVLTF. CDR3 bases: TGTGCCAGCAGTTACAGGAACTCTGGGGCCAACGTCCTGACTTTC.